A single sample gave rise to the 21 T cell receptor beta chains below, sequenced in a study of identical twins. TCRdb reprocessed the 5' RACE reads via MiXCR and lists one record per CDR3 protein. The sample has about 530,000 distinct CDR3 sequences, more than 20% seen once; the top ten hold approximately 0.5%. These data are also associated with another study on yellow fever vaccine responses in identical twins.

The specimen was CD4+ T cells sorted from blood. These TCRs come from a woman under 30 in good health.

This rearrangement joins TRBV12-3 or TRBV12-4 to TRBJ2-3; D gene uncertain. The CDR3 runs to 17 residues. With 2 bases removed from V and 2 bases from J, the gap between germline ends came to 17 bases. CDR3 coding DNA: TGTGCCAGCAGTTTAATCCCAACAGCCCTCTCCACAGATACGCAGTATTTT. As protein: CASSLIPTALSTDTQYF.

This clonotype has only a few counts. This chain joins TRBV10-3 and TRBJ2-3, with 10 positions matching TRBD2. This CDR3 is built from 16 residues. Losses at the gene ends were 2 bases for V and 2 bases for J; bases not matched to a gene: 4. Per the germline V gene, CDR1 is ENHRY and CDR2 is SYGVKD. CDR3 sequence: CAISELSGGDTDTQYF. The CDR3 DNA follows: TGTGCCATCAGTGAGCTCAGCGGGGGGGACACAGATACGCAGTATTTT.

This rearrangement joins TRBV20-1 to TRBJ2-1, with D perhaps assigned TRBD1 or TRBD2 (6 bases each). The CDR3 totals 21 residues. The ends were cut back, 3 bases at V and 0 bases at J, with 30 bases in the middle. CDR1 is DFQATT and CDR2 is SNEGSKA in the germline V gene (reference sequence). CDR3 sequence: CSASPKSRRGTIPPSYNEQFF. CDR3 DNA sequence: TGCAGTGCTAGCCCCAAGAGCCGACGGGGGACAATCCCCCCCTCCTACAATGAGCAGTTCTTC.

This clonotype showed up many times. The chain employs TRBV12-3 or TRBV12-4 and TRBJ2-1, with 11 bases aligning to TRBD1. With 6 bases clipped from V and 6 bases from J, the junction kept 4 bases outside the gene matches. The CDR3 spans 14 residues. The chain's CDR3 is CASSPGTGGNEQFF. CDR3 DNA sequence: TGTGCCAGCAGCCCCGGGACAGGGGGCAATGAGCAGTTCTTC.

There are a few counts of this clonotype. V gene TRBV18 combines with J gene TRBJ2-3; TRBD1 might be the D (5 bases). Per germline, CDR1 KGHSH and CDR2 LQKENI. V was shortened by 3 bases and J by 2 bases, with 12 bases between the two germline ends. The CDR3 runs to 15 residues. CDR3 residues: CASSPGQTNTDTQYF. CDR3 DNA sequence: TGTGCCAGCTCACCGGGGCAGACCAACACAGATACGCAGTATTTT. The entire variable domain, with the rest obtained from reference TRBV18 and TRBJ2-3, is as follows: NAGVMQNPRHLVRRRGQEARLRCSPMKGHSHVYWYRQLPEEGLKFMVYLQKENIIDESGMPKERFSAEFPKEGPSILRIQQVVRGDSAAYFCASSPGQTNTDTQYFGPGTRLTVL.

The chain couples TRBV20-1 to TRBJ2-7; 8 bases line up with TRBD1. This CDR3 spans 15 amino acids. J was trimmed by 0 bases and V by 1 base; bases with no gene match: 5. CDR1 and CDR2 from the germline V gene are DFQATT and SNEGSKA (reference sequence). The CDR3 nucleotides are TGCAGTGCTAGAGGGGGGCAGGGGGCCTCCTACGAGCAGTACTTC. Amino acids: CSARGGQGASYEQYF.

The chain recombines TRBV12-3 or TRBV12-4 with TRBJ1-1; tentative D call: TRBD1 (6 bases). The CDR3 runs 14 residues. V was pared by 4 bases and J by 0 bases, with 9 bases between. The CDR3: CASSSQGMNTEAFF. CDR3 bases: TGTGCCAGCAGTTCACAGGGAATGAACACTGAAGCTTTCTTT.

The chain joins TRBV20-1 to TRBJ2-1, with 12 bases matching TRBD2. This CDR3 contains 15 residues. J gave up 4 bases and V 7 bases, and 8 bases lay outside the gene matches. Germline CDR1 and CDR2: DFQATT and SNEGSKA (reference sequence). Here the CDR3 reads CSGASGGVGYNEQFF. CDR3 DNA sequence: TGCAGTGGGGCTAGCGGGGGGGTGGGTTACAATGAGCAGTTCTTC.

V and J are TRBV27 and TRBJ2-2, with a possible D match to TRBD1 (6 bases). The germline V gene has CDR1 MNHEY and CDR2 SMNVEV (reference sequence). CDR3 size: 15 residues. V was pared by 3 bases and J by 3 bases, with 11 bases between. The CDR3 protein is CASSFRDTYTGELFF. Here the CDR3 DNA reads TGTGCCAGCAGTTTCCGGGACACATACACCGGGGAGCTGTTTTTT.

The rearrangement uses TRBV6-4 and TRBJ2-1; D ambiguous. The CDR3 covers 13 residues. V lost 2 bases to trimming and J lost 7 bases, with 9 bases between them. Germline CDR1 MRHNA, CDR2 SNTAGT. This chain's CDR3 is CASSDGVGNEQFF. DNA for the CDR3: TGTGCCAGCAGTGACGGAGTGGGAAATGAGCAGTTCTTC.

This clonotype was observed a handful of times. The chain employs TRBV24-1 and TRBJ2-3; D possibly matches TRBD1 or TRBD2 (5 bases each). V was clipped by 2 bases and J by 7 bases, with 15 bases between them. CDR3 length equals 15 residues. From germline, CDR1 is KGHDR and CDR2 SFDVKD. This CDR3 reads CATSDSPGLDNTQYF. The DNA of the CDR3 is TGTGCCACCAGTGATTCCCCCGGACTGGACAATACGCAGTATTTT.

This sequence joins TRBV20-1 and TRBJ2-7, with D perhaps matching TRBD1 (6 bases). Germline loops: CDR1 DFQATT, CDR2 SNEGSKA (reference sequence). V gave up 1 base and J gave up 3 bases, with 16 bases separating them. The CDR3 has 15 amino acids. CDR3 region: CSARGPGQGNYEQYV. Here the CDR3 DNA reads TGCAGTGCTAGAGGACCGGGACAAGGAAACTACGAGCAGTACGTC.

This clonotype was recorded at least ten times. The chain is built from TRBV5-1 and TRBJ1-1; 7 bases line up with TRBD1. The CDR3 spans 13 residues. Germline values: CDR1 SGHRS, CDR2 YFSETQ. V lost 3 bases, J lost 3 bases, and 2 bases stayed unmatched. The CDR3 sequence is CASSWDRYTEAFF. In nucleotides, the CDR3 is TGCGCCAGCAGCTGGGACAGATACACTGAAGCTTTCTTT.

This clonotype was seen a handful of times. The V call is TRBV11-1, the J call TRBJ2-2; 14 nucleotides match TRBD2. This CDR3 is built from 16 residues. V lost 6 bases, J lost 7 bases, and 7 bases stayed unmatched. Per germline, CDR1 SGHAT and CDR2 FQDESV (reference sequence). The CDR3 coding sequence is TGTGCCAGCAGATACGGGACTAGCGGGGGAGGCGGGGAGCTGTTTTTT. It is translated as CASRYGTSGGGGELFF.

The gene calls are TRBV20-1 and TRBJ2-5, with 9 bases fitting TRBD1. The germline V gene has CDR1 DFQATT and CDR2 SNEGSKA (reference sequence). The trim removed 5 bases at V and 4 bases at J, leaving 11 bases unmatched. The CDR3 spans 15 residues. CDR3 in amino acids: CSAPDRDRVGETQYF. In DNA, the CDR3 is TGCAGTGCTCCAGACCGGGACAGGGTTGGAGAGACCCAGTACTTC.

V is TRBV6-2 or TRBV6-3 and J is TRBJ1-1; D uncertain. The CDR3 extends over 12 amino acids. V gave up 6 bases and J gave up 6 bases, with 11 bases separating them. CDR1 is MNHEY, CDR2 SVGEGT, per germline. The CDR3: CASSSSASEAFF. The CDR3 nucleotides read TGTGCCAGCAGCTCGTCGGCTTCTGAAGCTTTCTTT.

The chain uses TRBV4-1 and TRBJ1-5; D remains ambiguous. Between the trimmed V and J ends, which lost 0 bases and 1 base, there was a span of 10 bases. In germline, CDR1 is MGHRA, CDR2 YSYEKL. The CDR3 runs 16 residues. The CDR3 nucleotides are TGCGCCAGCAGCCAAGAATGGGCCGTAAGCAATCAGCCCCAGCATTTT. Its translation is CASSQEWAVSNQPQHF.

This clonotype was seen once. This rearrangement joins TRBV20-1 to TRBJ2-1, with D perhaps TRBD2 (5 bases). Germline assignment: CDR1 DFQATT and CDR2 SNEGSKA (reference sequence). V gave up 0 bases and J gave up 7 bases, with 13 bases separating them. CDR3 size: 14 residues. In DNA, the CDR3 is TGCAGTGCTAGAGATCAGGAGTGGAGGAATGAGCAGTTCTTC. This gives the protein CSARDQEWRNEQFF.

This clonotype has more than one count but fewer than ten. This chain links TRBV6-5 with TRBJ2-1, with D unresolved. The ends were cut back, 4 bases at V and 0 bases at J, with 10 bases in the middle. This CDR3 spans 15 amino acids. Germline values: CDR1 MNHEY, CDR2 SVGAGI. CDR3 amino acids: CASSLQSSSYNEQFF. CDR3 coding DNA: TGTGCCAGCAGTTTGCAGTCGAGCTCCTACAATGAGCAGTTCTTC.

The rearrangement joins TRBV5-1 to TRBJ2-3; D possibly corresponds to TRBD2 (5 bases). Germline V gives CDR1 SGHRS, CDR2 YFSETQ. The CDR3 runs 16 residues. V was clipped by 0 bases and J by 5 bases, with 16 bases between them. CDR3 sequence reads: CASSLGLTRIGDTQYF. CDR3 sequence (DNA): TGCGCCAGCAGCTTGGGTCTCACTAGAATTGGAGATACGCAGTATTTT.

The chain joins TRBV3-1 to TRBJ2-1; 7 nucleotides agree with TRBD1. CDR1 and CDR2 from the germline V gene are LGHDT and YNNKEL (reference sequence). Germline trimming cut 3 bases from V and 4 bases from J; bases unmatched to any gene: 3. This CDR3 spans 14 amino acids. The CDR3 loop reads CASSHRQGYNEQFF. CDR3 DNA: TGTGCCAGCAGCCACAGACAGGGATACAATGAGCAGTTCTTC.